This passage covers 22 T cell receptor beta chains from one sample sequenced in a study of blood T cell repertoires in COVID-19. Profiling relied on immunoSEQ multiplex PCR, and the TCRdb table lists in-frame clones only, not all of them. The table shows 60,000 to 90,000 clones, with 90% occurring only once. Source material: peripheral blood. The source is a woman at least 80 years old with acute or convalescent COVID-19.

The rearrangement joins TRBV3-1 (or the pseudogene TRBV3-2) to TRBJ1-3; the match to TRBD1 covers 9 bases. The CDR3 has 16 residues. V shed 4 bases, J shed 1 base, and the junction held 5 bases outside the gene matches. The germline gives CDR1 LGHDT, CDR2 YNNKEL (reference sequence). This chain's CDR3 is CASSPGTGISGNTIYF. The CDR3, as DNA: TGTGCCAGCAGCCCCGGGACAGGGATATCTGGAAACACCATATATTTT.

The V gene is TRBV9, the J gene TRBJ2-3, with D possibly matching TRBD1 (6 bases). Germline CDR1 is SGDLS and CDR2 is YYNGEE. The CDR3 is 13 amino acids. Between the trimmed V and J ends, which lost 2 bases and 5 bases, there was a span of 9 bases. DNA of the CDR3: TGTGCCAGCAGCGTCCAGGGGCAAGATACGCAGTATTTT. It encodes CASSVQGQDTQYF.

V and J are TRBV5-4 and TRBJ2-3; TRBD2 might be the D (5 bases). The CDR3 sequence is 14 residues long. Trimming pared 2 bases from V and 2 bases from J, leaving 9 bases between. Looked up from germline, CDR1 is SGHNT and CDR2 is YYREEE (reference sequence). The CDR3 sequence is CASSFPGLTDTQYF. The CDR3 region has the DNA TGTGCCAGCAGCTTCCCCGGACTCACAGATACGCAGTATTTT.

This rearrangement joins TRBV6-5 to TRBJ1-5; D call uncertain. Germline values: CDR1 MNHEY, CDR2 SVGAGI. This CDR3 spans 13 amino acids. The V end lost 7 bases, the J end lost 2 bases, and 9 bases lay between the germline ends. CDR3 residues: CASNVRGNQPQHF. CDR3 coding DNA: TGTGCCAGCAACGTGAGGGGCAATCAGCCCCAGCATTTT.

The V call is TRBV5-4, the J call TRBJ1-1; a possible D gene is TRBD1 (6 bases). From germline, CDR1 is SGHNT and CDR2 YYREEE (reference sequence). This CDR3 contains 14 residues. V shed 4 bases and J shed 6 bases, with 16 bases lying between them. CDR3 in DNA: TGTGCCAGCAGCAGGGGGACCGTCGGGTCTGAAGCTTTCTTT. Residues: CASSRGTVGSEAFF.

CDR3 sequence: CASSRKAGGNTDTQYF. CDR3 nucleotide sequence: TGTGCCAGCAGCCGAAAGGCGGGAGGTAATACAGATACGCAGTATTTT. V is TRBV28 and J is TRBJ2-3, with TRBD2 matching over 8 bases. The CDR3 consists of 16 residues. V trimming: 6 bases; J trimming: 3 bases; junction bases outside the gene matches: 11. CDR1 is MDHEN and CDR2 is SYDVKM in the germline V gene.

The chain has TRBV6-1 and TRBJ1-6; D is uncertain. The germline V and J ends were trimmed by 0 bases and 9 bases, with 12 bases remaining between them. Germline V gene sequence: CDR1 MNHNS, CDR2 SASEGT. There are 15 residues in the CDR3. DNA of the CDR3: TGTGCCAGCAGTGAAGCCGGGGTGACGGGTTCACCCCTCCACTTT. Translating gives CASSEAGVTGSPLHF.

The V call is TRBV5-4, the J call TRBJ1-2, with TRBD1 identical over 12 bases. The V and J ends lost 3 bases and 7 bases, in that order; junction bases with no gene match: 13. The CDR3 totals 17 residues. Germline CDR1 reads SGHNT; CDR2 reads YYREEE (reference sequence). The CDR3 reads CASSSALRDRGLGGYTF. CDR3 DNA sequence: TGTGCCAGCAGCTCCGCCCTCCGGGACAGGGGGCTTGGTGGCTACACCTTC.

CDR3 bases: TGTGCCAGCAGCTTTTATAGCAATCAGCCCCAGCATTTT. It encodes CASSFYSNQPQHF. This chain joins TRBV7-2 and TRBJ1-5; no clear D. The germline V gene encodes CDR1 SGHTA and CDR2 FQGNSA. CDR3 length: 13 residues. V lost 3 bases and J lost 0, with 3 bases in between.

The chain is built from TRBV19 and TRBJ2-2; 7 positions match TRBD1. V trimming: 7 bases; J trimming: 5 bases; junction bases outside the gene matches: 4. Germline-derived CDR1 and CDR2 are LNHDA and SQIVND (reference sequence). This CDR3 region has 13 residues. The CDR3 loop is CASKNRGTGELFF. The CDR3 DNA reads as TGTGCCAGTAAGAACAGGGGAACCGGGGAGCTGTTTTTT. Drawing the rest from reference TRBV19 and TRBJ2-2, the complete variable domain is DGGITQSPKYLFRKEGQNVTLSCEQNLNHDAMYWYRQDPGQGLRLIYYSQIVNDFQKGDIAEGYSVSREKKESFPLTVTSAQKNPTAFYLCASKNRGTGELFFGEGSRLTVL.

V and J are TRBV6-1 and TRBJ1-3, with D maybe TRBD1 (5 bases). The CDR3 extends over 15 amino acids. Deletions cut 2 bases from V and 0 bases from J, with 8 bases between. Germline CDR1 MNHNS, CDR2 SASEGT. CDR3 sequence (DNA): TGTGCCAGCAGTGAAAGGGGCTCCTCTGGAAACACCATATATTTT. It translates to CASSERGSSGNTIYF.

This chain links TRBV12-3 or TRBV12-4 with TRBJ1-2, with 12 positions matching TRBD1. The CDR3 runs to 13 residues. The V segment lost 8 bases and the J segment 7 bases; nucleotides outside the gene matches: 5. CDR3 sequence: CASYGTGGGGYTF. DNA of the CDR3: TGTGCCAGCTATGGGACAGGGGGCGGTGGCTACACCTTC.

This chain connects TRBV7-2 to TRBJ2-7; D might be TRBD2 (6 bases). The CDR3 covers 16 residues. V gave up 2 bases and J gave up 1 base, with 15 bases separating them. Germline loops: CDR1 SGHTA, CDR2 FQGNSA. The CDR3 DNA reads as TGTGCCAGCAGCTTAAACGGGCCCCGGGAGTCCTACGAGCAGTACTTC. Its translation is CASSLNGPRESYEQYF.

The V and J genes are TRBV19 and TRBJ1-1, with 9 bases identical to TRBD1. The CDR3 extends over 16 amino acids. In germline, CDR1 is LNHDA, CDR2 SQIVND (reference sequence). Unmatched junction bases numbered 9, after V lost 6 bases and J lost 1 base. DNA for the CDR3: TGTGCCAGTAGGCCAACAGGGGGCCGCCCGAACACTGAAGCTTTCTTT. Translation: CASRPTGGRPNTEAFF.

The CDR3 DNA reads TGTGCCAGCAGCTTTCCTAGCGGGCAATATGGCTACACCTTC. Translated: CASSFPSGQYGYTF. This chain links TRBV5-4 with TRBJ1-2, with D uncertain. The germline V and J ends were trimmed by 2 bases and 5 bases, with 13 bases remaining between them. Germline V gene data show CDR1 as SGHNT and CDR2 as YYREEE (reference sequence). This CDR3 comprises 14 residues.

The genes are TRBV6-5 and TRBJ2-7; the D gene is possibly TRBD1 (6 bases). The V end was cut by 8 bases, the J end by 0 bases, with 11 bases between. The CDR3 consists of 13 residues. The germline gives CDR1 MNHEY, CDR2 SVGAGI. The CDR3 reads CASWTARSYEQYF. In DNA, the CDR3 is TGTGCCAGCTGGACAGCGCGCTCCTACGAGCAGTACTTC.

The genes are TRBV24-1 and TRBJ2-2; possible D gene TRBD2, 5 bases. This CDR3 spans 14 amino acids. Trimming left V 9 bases short and J 3 bases short, with 13 bases between. Germline CDR1 KGHDR, CDR2 SFDVKD. CDR3 coding DNA: TGTGCCACCGGAACTAGTATGTACACCGGGGAGCTGTTTTTT. Protein: CATGTSMYTGELFF.

The rearrangement joins TRBV28 to TRBJ2-7; 13 bases are a match to TRBD2. Germline CDR1 reads MDHEN; CDR2 reads SYDVKM. The junction had 5 bases not matched to a gene; V was cut back by 6 bases and J by 3 bases. CDR3 length equals 15 residues. The CDR3 DNA follows: TGTGCCAGCAGGCGGGGGACTAGCGGGGACTACGAGCAGTACTTC. Translating it yields CASRRGTSGDYEQYF.

The chain couples TRBV24-1 to TRBJ2-3; possible D gene TRBD2, 6 bases. This CDR3 spans 14 amino acids. In germline, CDR1 is KGHDR, CDR2 SFDVKD. V lost 4 bases and J lost 2, with 9 bases in between. CDR3 residues: CATSERGATDTQYF. The CDR3 DNA follows: TGTGCCACCAGTGAGCGGGGCGCCACAGATACGCAGTATTTT.

The chain has TRBV5-1 and TRBJ2-7; TRBD1 matches 7 bases. CDR1 is SGHRS, CDR2 YFSETQ, per germline. V lost 0 bases to trimming and J lost 6 bases; unmatched junction nucleotides: 9. This CDR3 region has 15 residues. The CDR3 is CASSLGPGQLSEQYF. DNA for the CDR3: TGCGCCAGCAGCTTGGGTCCGGGACAGCTCTCCGAGCAGTACTTC.

V gene TRBV24-1 combines with J gene TRBJ1-2; D is uncertain. The CDR3 is made up of 12 amino acids. The germline gives CDR1 KGHDR, CDR2 SFDVKD. V shed 7 bases and J shed 3 bases, with 8 bases lying between them. CDR3 amino acids: CATRAGYYGYTF. The CDR3 region has the DNA TGTGCCACCAGGGCAGGATACTATGGCTACACCTTC.

The V call is TRBV12-3 or TRBV12-4, the J call TRBJ1-5; TRBD1 aligns across 10 bases. J lost 7 bases, V lost 7 bases, and 4 bases had no gene match. This CDR3 is built from 13 residues. The CDR3 region has the DNA TGTGCCAGCACCAAGACAGGGGGCCAGCCCCAGCATTTT. Amino acid sequence: CASTKTGGQPQHF.